A single T cell receptor beta chain is shown here with its context. Its target is not known. These data come from a study of regulatory T cells in long-lasting Graves disease. Turning to the study itself: Recently diagnosed Graves' patients had received antithyroid drugs for under 3 months. The study's findings and limits: Favoring TRBV28, TRBJ1-2 and TRBJ2-5 was a feature seen in persistent disease.

The time point was: newly diagnosed GD, antithyroid drugs for less than 3 months. RNA extracted from PBMCs served as the sequencing template. Relying on iRepertoire HTBI primers and Arm-PCR of CDR3 regions, the team built TCR beta libraries. TCRdb called the multiplex PCR reads again in MiXCR, with one record for every CDR3 protein. The sample yields 400,000 to 500,000 distinct CDR3 sequences, about 15% seen once. Germline V gene lookup returns CDR1 PRHDT and CDR2 FYEKMQ (reference sequence). The CDR3 runs 18 residues. V gave up 0 bases and J gave up 0 bases; unmatched junction bases: 4. These data were likewise used in another study, on T cells in Graves' hyperthyroidism and ophthalmopathy. From that paper: Most clonotypes expanded in thyroid above 0.001 were likewise present in blood. Separation of ophthalmopathy from stable hyperthyroidism was achieved by a 13 V-J model.

The clonotype comes from a woman aged 40 to 55 with Graves disease. The chain links TRBV13 to TRBJ2-1; TRBD2 aligns across 11 bases. The sample consisted of peripheral blood mononuclear cells (PBMCs), taken at new diagnosis, from a patient treated with antithyroid drugs. This CDR3 is CASSLGLAGESSYNEQFF. The CDR3 nucleotides read TGTGCCAGCAGCTTAGGACTAGCGGGAGAAAGCTCCTACAATGAGCAGTTCTTC.